This T cell receptor (beta chain) was sequenced for a study of shared clonotypes between healthy human individuals. Study background: Per-donor plates numbered three CD4 naive, three CD4 memory, two CD8 naive and one CD8 memory.

Here immunoSEQ multiplex PCR was the method, and the copy in TCRdb shows in-frame clones only, minus some. The sample consists of roughly 1,100,000 clones, more than 60% of them appearing once. Trimming left V 4 bases short and J 1 base short, with 14 bases between. The CDR3 is 16 residues long. From germline, CDR1 is SGHAT and CDR2 FQNNGV. The chain links TRBV11-2 to TRBJ1-3, with D perhaps TRBD1 (6 bases). The receptor was isolated from a man younger than 30 in good health. Sequenced sample: memory CD4+ T cells sorted from blood. Subset: CD45RA-negative fraction. This CDR3 reads CASSSPLRGSGNTIYF. In DNA form, the CDR3 reads TGTGCCAGCAGCTCCCCCCTAAGGGGGTCTGGAAACACCATATATTTT.